The entry that follows covers one TCR beta chain sequence. The antigen is undetermined. RNA extraction was followed by reverse transcription into cDNA, which acted as the sequencing template. Clones were sequenced by immunoSEQ multiplex PCR, and TCRdb holds only the in-frame ones, with some missing. The repertoire holds approximately 58,000 clones, roughly 45% seen once, with roughly 51% in the top ten. This specimen comes from a study of CD8+ T cells in alopecia areata. Findings and caveats of the study: With patients, TCR sharing proved less clear than in mice, a difference possibly related to HLA. Higher clonality than in normal scalp was seen in lesional scalp, especially alopecia totalis/universalis.

The sequence came from a human donor with alopecia areata. Sequences were obtained from NKG2D-low CD8+ T cells sorted from blood.

CDR3 sequence: CASSLGDSNEQFF. The CDR3 nucleotides read TGTGCCAGCAGCTTGGGAGACAGCAATGAGCAGTTCTTC. This sequence joins TRBV5-6 and TRBJ2-1, with D possibly TRBD1 on 5 matching bases. The length of the CDR3 is 13 residues. Trimming left V 0 bases short and J 6 bases short, with 7 bases between. The V gene's germline CDR1 is SGHDT and CDR2 YYEEEE.